This T cell receptor beta chain was retrieved from a study of shared clonotypes between healthy human individuals. This CDR3 has 13 amino acids. Between the trimmed V and J ends, which lost 7 bases and 2 bases, there was a span of 11 bases. Germline CDR1 is LNHDA and CDR2 is SQIVND (reference sequence). Several immunoSEQ 96-well plates shared each subset's DNA, each plate a replicate. The data were produced by immunoSEQ multiplex PCR, yet TCRdb's version contains in-frame clones alone and is incomplete. The table includes about 590,000 clones, nearly 97% detected once. Naive CD8 populations comprised CD45RO-negative cells positively selected for CCR7, excluding terminally differentiated effector memory CD45RA+ cells.

This receptor was taken from a woman in her thirties in good health. This sequence joins TRBV19 and TRBJ1-2; D is unclear. The specimen sequenced was naive CD8+ T cells sorted from blood. CDR3 amino acids: CASTTPRNYGYTF. CDR3 coding DNA: TGTGCCAGTACCACCCCCAGAAACTATGGCTACACCTTC.